Given below is one TCR beta chain in context. This clone's antigen is unknown. No much larger clonotype is one base removed from it; base qualities were not supplied. The cohort consisted of 666 healthy bone marrow donors. All cohort members were sampled while nominally healthy, although unrecorded immune exposures were likely present. The donor tested CMV seropositive and was one of the 289 seropositive cohort members. Every donor gave a peripheral blood sample, and the peripheral blood mononuclear cells from that sample were used for TCR beta sequencing. The Qiagen DNeasy Blood Extraction Kit was used to extract genomic DNA from the blood cell samples. The sample belongs to a study of cytomegalovirus exposure and HLA in healthy donors (dated 2017 in TCRdb). Notes on the research overall: In an earlier analysis of 587 of the donors, around 290 Gb of sequence data and about 110 million unique TCR beta sequences from 150 million to 200 million T cells were reported. Five DR-DQ haplotypes were treated as single units for association and clustering because of strong linkage in the cohort. A later genetic analysis used genome-wide SNP genotypes for about 65% of the roughly 700 donors, treating that subset as a discovery cohort. Every discovery cohort repertoire had been produced on one sequencing platform. The aim of the study was to test whether cataloging public T cell receptors could identify signatures of past pathogen exposure. To predict cytomegalovirus infection status, the study brought together high-throughput TCR immunosequencing, statistical association of individual TCRs with disease status, and machine learning. Rather than using new phenotypic data, the later analysis identified candidate immune exposures from TCR beta sequences and from how often those sequences occurred across donors. Besides the first cohort of roughly 640 subjects, a separate validation cohort made up of 120 different subjects was used. On average, roughly 200,000 unique TCR beta nucleotide sequences were sequenced per donor among some 430 genotyped donors of the cohort, with approximately 18% of those sequences being non-productive. Typing coverage differed by locus: A, B, C, DRB1 and DQB1 were typed in roughly 629-630 donors, DQA1 in 522, DPA1 in some 570, and DPB1 in roughly 470. In an earlier analysis of about 590 of the donors, high-throughput TCR beta sequencing was used to judge whether each TCR beta V gene segment behaved as functional or pseudogenic. Of the roughly 420 genotyped donors, approximately 80% were placed in the genetic ancestry cluster associated with self-reported Caucasian donors. HLA typing included class I and class II loci at four-digit resolution. To study patterns of TCR occurrence, a later analysis re-analyzed previously published TCR beta repertoires from several hundred donors and added high-resolution HLA genotyping. The T cell repertoires of roughly 660 subjects were profiled by immunosequencing and related to cytomegalovirus serostatus. Donor age, sex, ethnicity and CMV serostatus were collected together with the repertoire data. An early release that covered 640 HLA-typed donors contained approximately 300 gigabases of sequencing data and roughly 84 million unique TCR sequences. Results the study describes overall, beyond this receptor: An association between a missense DCLRE1C variant and V-gene and J-gene trimming of TCR beta chains was found in a later genetic analysis and replicated in an independent cohort. In an earlier analysis of approximately 590 of the donors, most TCR beta V segments appeared in productive rearrangements about 90% or about 30% of the time, broadly matching IMGT annotations. In a later analysis, HLA-associated TCR beta chains showed more clonal expansion and lower generation probabilities than non-associated chains that were equally common. The classifier was reported to diagnose cytomegalovirus status with high specificity and sensitivity in both the original and validation cohorts. Some IMGT-functional V segments, including TRBV6-2 and TRBV6-3, could not be distinguished by the 87-base-pair reads and were therefore excluded. In this cohort, only TCR beta chains were sequenced, and detectable features were limited by the absence of alpha or paired-chain data. In a later analysis, several top co-occurrence clusters were reported to appear linked to parvovirus B19, influenza, CMV and Epstein-Barr virus. The study listed 150 to 200 TCR beta chains as associated with cytomegalovirus. Correlated functional status among segregating V segments might reflect linkage disequilibrium, but an unknown experimental factor could not be ruled out. When HLA alleles, especially DR and DQ, strongly co-occurred, attributing TCR associations to individual alleles was difficult. A cluster of highly shared sequence variants was judged likely to represent a technical artifact of the sequencing pipeline. According to the authors, the approach could potentially be generalized to other disease states and immunological phenotypes. A later analysis found that TCR association rates varied across HLA loci, with DRB1 alleles showing the most associated TCRs and HLA-C alleles the fewest. A later analysis found that most CMV-associated TCR beta chains appeared HLA-restricted, with HLA associations seemingly driven largely by CMV exposure. The presence/absence analyses assumed that sequencing depth was roughly uniform across donors, and that assumption may not be true. In vitro tests confirmed that a few of the cytomegalovirus-associated TCR beta chains recognize cytomegalovirus antigens. HLA typing was unavailable for some donors at each locus, so association tests used only the typed subset. CMV serostatus was the only immune exposure information available for the cohort. A further reported finding was that TCR beta sequences accurately predicted the HLA-A and HLA-B alleles for most subjects in the first cohort. Most TCR sequences were observed very rarely across donors, whereas some public TCRs were present in many individuals. A later analysis associated about 16,000 TCR beta sequences with specific HLA alleles at a false discovery rate of 0.05. Compared with the roughly 720-donor mean, donors in an Asian-associated ancestry cluster had fewer N-insertions in productive TCRs, according to a later genetic analysis. Because counts were too low, roughly 18 rarely observed V segments, including chromosome 9 orphons, were left out of the earlier analysis of 500 to 750 of the donors.

V has 5 bases trimmed and J has 5 bases trimmed; junction bases matching no gene number 13. The CDR3 measures 16 amino acids from cysteine to phenylalanine. The only DNA kept is the CDR3, 48 bases in frame from the first base. Taken from the germline V gene, the CDR1 and CDR2 loops are KGHSH and LQKENI. Library generation was performed with the immunoSEQ multiplex PCR assay. For the multiplex PCR, a mixture combining 60 forward primers for TCR Vbeta segments and 13 reverse primers for TCR Jbeta segments was used. The CDR3 region of rearranged TCR beta genes was amplified from genomic DNA with a multiplex PCR assay. The amplified TCR beta libraries were sequenced on the Illumina HiSeq System as 87-base-pair reads. The paper's data handling went like this. In a later analysis, tens of millions of unique TCR beta chains were counted across the 500 to 850 repertoires, and roughly 10 million of these chains were shared by at least two donors. A nearest-neighbor algorithm error-corrected the raw reads and collapsed the reads into unique sequences, merging closely related sequences to remove PCR and sequencing errors. V, D and J gene segments were assigned by aligning CDR3 sequences to IMGT reference sequences. For a sequence to be retained, a match of at least six nucleotides to both a V gene segment and a J gene segment was required. Rearrangements were classified as productive when the CDR3 lacked stop codons and remained in frame with V and J, and all other rearrangements were classified as non-productive. CDR3 was defined by IMGT convention, running from the second conserved V-encoded cysteine to the conserved J-encoded phenylalanine. In an earlier analysis of roughly 580 of the donors, sequences lacking an unambiguous match to a single V gene segment were excluded. An earlier analysis of several hundred of the donors called V segments functional above 56.7% productive rearrangements and segregating when the between-donor standard deviation exceeded 5%. A statistical classification framework was developed to diagnose cytomegalovirus status using the catalog of TCR beta chain sequences. In a later analysis, TCR nucleotide sequences were compared against IMGT/GENE-DB human TR gene sequences so that V and J genes could be assigned. A later analysis assigned CDR3 sequences and most-parsimonious VDJ recombination scenarios with the TCRdist pipeline. A later analysis defined each TCR beta chain by its CDR3 amino acid sequence plus V-gene family, and excluded reads lacking a unique V-gene family. In a later analysis, some 600 highly shared, low-generation-probability nucleotide sequences were removed to address suspected cross-contamination and a sequencing artifact. For each public chain, a later analysis derived a clonal expansion index from normalized ranks of inferred template counts within each repertoire. A later analysis computed generation probabilities with a VDJ recombination model fitted to out-of-frame rearrangements, and checked the results against IGoR. Hypergeometric tests were used in a later analysis to score TCR-TCR, TCR-HLA and TCR-CMV co-occurrence, with a repertoire-size bias correction applied to the TCR pairs. False discovery rates were estimated in a later analysis by permuting HLA or CMV assignments 20 times. A later analysis grouped co-occurring TCRs with DBSCAN, adding TCRdist sequence similarity when clustering within HLA-allele-positive subsets. Repertoires with fewer than 30,000 or more than 120,000 public chains were left out of co-occurrence clustering, as were about five repertoires with anomalous nucleotide sharing. Imported from immuneACCESS, the table was reduced by TCRdb to in-frame sequences with V and J called. These copies leave out some clones; in studies compared against another copy, an unresolved V gene accounts for under half, and the cause of the remainder is not known. V, J and clone size reflect that table, while D and trimming were determined from the DNA. The sample includes about 160,000 clones, with 70% to 85% observed a single time. Of the sample, less than 4.5% falls within the top ten clones.

This receptor was identified in a man aged 25-45 years in good health and CMV-seropositive. The sequenced sample was PBMCs. This chain is built from TRBV18 and TRBJ1-1, with TRBD1 identical over 8 junction bases. The DNA reads TGTGCCAGCTCAGAAGGGACAGGAAAACTGGGGACTGAAGCTTTCTTT. It codes for CASSEGTGKLGTEAFF.